This entry lists 5 T cell receptor beta chains sequenced from one sample in a study of blood T cell repertoires in COVID-19. Repertoires were generated with immunoSEQ multiplex PCR, while TCRdb's copy carries only in-frame clones and drops some. The sample carries about 49,000 clones, just over 90% recorded once. Sequenced material: peripheral blood. The source of these receptors is a man aged 60-69 years with COVID-19, enrolled during active disease.

This chain connects TRBV18 to TRBJ2-1, with a weak D call TRBD1 (6 bases). V lost 1 base, J lost 7 bases, and 17 bases lay in between. From germline, CDR1 is KGHSH and CDR2 LQKENI. This CDR3 region has 16 residues. CDR3 DNA: TGTGCCAGCTCACCACAACGACAGGTCTTATCTAATGAGCAGTTCTTC. This encodes CASSPQRQVLSNEQFF.

This clone was recorded only once. The chain links TRBV3-1 (or the pseudogene TRBV3-2) to TRBJ2-2; 10 bases are a match to TRBD1. This CDR3 has 16 amino acids. Trimming at V came to 3 bases and at J to 7 bases, leaving 8 bases not matched to a gene. CDR1 LGHDT and CDR2 YNNKEL come from the germline V gene (reference sequence). CDR3 in amino acids: CASSHMTGGAGGELFF. The CDR3 DNA follows: TGTGCCAGCAGCCATATGACAGGGGGCGCGGGCGGGGAGCTGTTTTTT.

The rearrangement links TRBV7-8 to TRBJ1-5; D is unclear. The germline V and J ends were trimmed by 2 bases and 0 bases, with 11 bases remaining between them. The germline CDR1 and CDR2 sequences are SGHVS and FQNEAQ. The CDR3 totals 16 residues. This chain's CDR3 is CASSLRGEISNQPQHF. The CDR3 DNA sequence: TGTGCCAGCAGCTTACGGGGAGAAATTAGCAATCAGCCCCAGCATTTT.

This rearrangement joins TRBV19 to TRBJ1-1; 7 nucleotides match TRBD1. CDR3 size: 14 residues. V dropped 5 bases and J dropped 0; count of bases not matched to a gene: 3. Per germline, CDR1 LNHDA and CDR2 SQIVND (reference sequence). In DNA form, the CDR3 reads TGTGCCAGTAGTTGGGACAGTTTGAACACTGAAGCTTTCTTT. As protein: CASSWDSLNTEAFF.

This chain joins TRBV29-1 and TRBJ2-7; no reliable D call. Germline V lookup: CDR1 SQVTM, CDR2 ANQGSEA. Trimming took 1 base from V and 0 from J, leaving 10 bases between them. The CDR3 consists of 14 residues. The CDR3 reads CSVEVRANSYEQYF. In DNA form, the CDR3 reads TGCAGCGTTGAAGTTCGAGCGAACTCCTACGAGCAGTACTTC.